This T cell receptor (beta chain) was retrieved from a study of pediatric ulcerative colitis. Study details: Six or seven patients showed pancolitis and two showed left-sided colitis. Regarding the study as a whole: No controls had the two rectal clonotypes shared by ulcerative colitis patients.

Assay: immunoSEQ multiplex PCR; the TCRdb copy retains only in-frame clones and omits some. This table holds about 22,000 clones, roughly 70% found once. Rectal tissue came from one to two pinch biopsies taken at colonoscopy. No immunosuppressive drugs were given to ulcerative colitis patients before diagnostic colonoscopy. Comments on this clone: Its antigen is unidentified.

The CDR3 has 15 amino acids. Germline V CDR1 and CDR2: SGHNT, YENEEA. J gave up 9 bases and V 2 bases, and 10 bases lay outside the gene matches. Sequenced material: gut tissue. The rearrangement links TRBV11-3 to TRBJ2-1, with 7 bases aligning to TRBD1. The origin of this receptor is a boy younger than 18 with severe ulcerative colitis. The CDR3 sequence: CASSLTDRDTGEQFF. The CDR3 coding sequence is TGTGCCAGCAGCTTAACCGACAGGGATACCGGTGAGCAGTTCTTC.